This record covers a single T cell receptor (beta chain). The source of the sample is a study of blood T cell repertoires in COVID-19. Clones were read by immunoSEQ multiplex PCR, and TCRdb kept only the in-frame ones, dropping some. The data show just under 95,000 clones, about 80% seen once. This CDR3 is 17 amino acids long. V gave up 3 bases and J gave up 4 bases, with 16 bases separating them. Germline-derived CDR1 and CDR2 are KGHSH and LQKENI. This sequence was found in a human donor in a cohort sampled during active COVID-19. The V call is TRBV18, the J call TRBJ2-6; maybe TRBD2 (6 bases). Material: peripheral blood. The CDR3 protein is CASSPLEQGLGANVLTF. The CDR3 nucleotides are TGTGCCAGCTCACCGTTAGAGCAGGGACTCGGGGCCAACGTCCTGACTTTC. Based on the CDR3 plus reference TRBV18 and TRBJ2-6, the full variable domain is NAGVMQNPRHLVRRRGQEARLRCSPMKGHSHVYWYRQLPEEGLKFMVYLQKENIIDESGMPKERFSAEFPKEGPSILRIQQVVRGDSAAYFCASSPLEQGLGANVLTFGAGSRLTVL.